This is a list of T cell receptor beta chains from one sample in a study of blood T cells in healthy people across ages. TCRdb independently ran MiXCR on the 5' RACE reads; one entry per CDR3 protein. Here the sample spans roughly 900,000 distinct CDR3 sequences, under 30% being singletons. The specimen was blood. These receptors came from an elderly woman in good health. Each CDR3 is given with its conserved first and last residue. D genes are given only for firm matches. A row's size may be missing; if present it is once, few, many or a size class.

D: -
J: TRBJ1-2
size: many
V: TRBV7-9
DNA: TGTGCCAGCAGCCCATTTGCCGGGACCAAGGGCTATGGCTACACCTTC
CDR3: CASSPFAGTKGYGYTF

D: -
J: TRBJ1-6
size: -
V: TRBV7-2
DNA: TGTGCCAGCAGCTTAGGTGGGGGGCAAGAGTCACCCCTCCACTTT
CDR3: CASSLGGGQESPLHF

D: -
J: TRBJ1-1
size: many
V: TRBV15
DNA: TGTGCCACCAGCCCGCGGAGAACAGGGTACACTGAAGCTTTCTTT
CDR3: CATSPRRTGYTEAFF

D: TRBD2
J: TRBJ2-3
size: many
V: TRBV6-1
DNA: TGTGCCAGCAGTGAGGGACTAGACACAGATACGCAGTATTTT
CDR3: CASSEGLDTDTQYF

D: -
J: TRBJ1-6
size: many
V: TRBV12-3/TRBV12-4
DNA: TGTGCCAGCAGAGAACAGGGACCCAACTCACCCCTCCACTTT
CDR3: CASREQGPNSPLHF

D: -
J: TRBJ2-3
size: few
V: TRBV6-2/TRBV6-3
DNA: TGTGCCAGCACCCCCGGGTTGCTAGCATCCACAGATACGCAGTATTTT
CDR3: CASTPGLLASTDTQYF

D: -
J: TRBJ2-7
size: many
V: TRBV11-2
DNA: TGTGCCAGCAGCTTAAGTCACTCTAGCTCCTACGAGCAGTACTTC
CDR3: CASSLSHSSSYEQYF

D: -
J: TRBJ2-1
size: -
V: TRBV7-2
DNA: TGTGCCAGCAGCCAAAAGGCAGGGTTAAGGTACAATGAGCAGTTCTTC
CDR3: CASSQKAGLRYNEQFF

D: -
J: TRBJ2-7
size: few
V: TRBV20-1
DNA: TGCAGTGCTTCTAGTGGCGGGCAGTACTTC
CDR3: CSASSGGQYF

D: -
J: TRBJ2-6
size: -
V: TRBV6-2/TRBV6-3
DNA: TGTGCCGGCAGTCGTTCTGGGGCCAACGTCCTGACTTTC
CDR3: CAGSRSGANVLTF

D: TRBD2
J: TRBJ2-3
size: many
V: TRBV5-1
DNA: TGCGCCAGCAGCTTGGGGACTAGCGGGGGGCCGAGCACAGATACGCAGTATTTT
CDR3: CASSLGTSGGPSTDTQYF

D: -
J: TRBJ1-5
size: many
V: TRBV2
DNA: TGTGCCAGCAGTGAGGGACAAAGCAATCAGCCCCAGCATTTT
CDR3: CASSEGQSNQPQHF

D: -
J: TRBJ2-7
size: many
V: TRBV14
DNA: TGTGCCAGCAGCCAAGTGATCAACGGCGAGCAGTACTTC
CDR3: CASSQVINGEQYF

D: TRBD1
J: TRBJ1-2
size: many
V: TRBV20-1
DNA: TGCAGTGCTGATCCGGGACAGAGACATGGCTACACCTTC
CDR3: CSADPGQRHGYTF

D: TRBD1
J: TRBJ2-7
size: -
V: TRBV7-7
DNA: TGTGCTAGCAGCTTCGGACAGGGTTTCTACGAGCAGTACTTC
CDR3: CASSFGQGFYEQYF

D: TRBD2
J: TRBJ2-5
size: few
V: TRBV20-1
DNA: TGCAGTGCTAGGACTAGCGGGGGGAACCAAGAGACCCAGTACTTC
CDR3: CSARTSGGNQETQYF

D: TRBD2
J: TRBJ2-5
size: few
V: TRBV20-1
DNA: TGCAGTGCCCATTTCCCCGGGACTAGCGGGGGGGCAATCGCGAATGAGCAGTACTTC
CDR3: CSAHFPGTSGGAIANEQYF

D: TRBD2
J: TRBJ2-5
size: -
V: TRBV7-8
DNA: TGTGCCAGCAGCCTCCGGACTAGCGGGGGGTTGGGTGAGCAGTACTTC
CDR3: CASSLRTSGGLGEQYF

D: TRBD1
J: TRBJ2-6
size: -
V: TRBV7-2
DNA: TGTACCAGCAGCTTGGCCCCGACAGGGGGAGGGGGGGCCAACGTCCTGACTTTC
CDR3: CTSSLAPTGGGGANVLTF

D: -
J: TRBJ2-7
size: -
V: TRBV20-1
DNA: TGTAGTGCTAGGCCCACTGACGGGGGCTCCTACGAGCAGTACTTC
CDR3: CSARPTDGGSYEQYF

D: -
J: TRBJ1-5
size: -
V: TRBV6-4
DNA: TGTGCCAGCAGTGACTCGATCGGTTCGAATCAGCCCCAGCATTTT
CDR3: CASSDSIGSNQPQHF

D: -
J: TRBJ2-7
size: many
V: TRBV3-1
DNA: TGTGCCAGCAGCCCAGGCGTCCATCTCGAGCAGTACTTC
CDR3: CASSPGVHLEQYF

D: TRBD2
J: TRBJ2-7
size: -
V: TRBV7-2
DNA: TGTGCCAGCAGCCTAGCGGGGGGCCACTACGAGCAGTACTTC
CDR3: CASSLAGGHYEQYF

D: TRBD1
J: TRBJ2-1
size: many
V: TRBV24-1
DNA: TGTGCCACCAGTGATCGAGGACAGGGGCGATGGAATGAGCAGTTCTTC
CDR3: CATSDRGQGRWNEQFF

D: TRBD2
J: TRBJ2-3
size: many
V: TRBV2
DNA: TGTGCCAGCATGGGGGGGAGCACAGATACGCAGTATTTT
CDR3: CASMGGSTDTQYF

D: -
J: TRBJ2-5
size: -
V: TRBV11-2
DNA: TGTGCCAGCAGCCTAAGACCGCCTCAAGAGACCCAGTACTTC
CDR3: CASSLRPPQETQYF

D: -
J: TRBJ2-1
size: many
V: TRBV12-3/TRBV12-4
DNA: TGTGCCAGCAGCCCCTGGTTGGCCAGGGATTACAATGAGCAGTTCTTC
CDR3: CASSPWLARDYNEQFF

D: -
J: TRBJ2-7
size: many
V: TRBV12-3/TRBV12-4
DNA: TGTGCCAGCAGTTTCTACGGGCCTAACGAGCAGTACTTC
CDR3: CASSFYGPNEQYF

D: -
J: TRBJ2-6
size: many
V: TRBV3-1
DNA: TGTGCCAGCAGCCCCAGGTCGTCTGGGGCCAACGTCCTGACTTTC
CDR3: CASSPRSSGANVLTF

D: -
J: TRBJ2-3
size: few
V: TRBV19
DNA: TGTGCCAGTAGCTCAAAGATGGATACGCAGTATTTT
CDR3: CASSSKMDTQYF

D: -
J: TRBJ1-5
size: many
V: TRBV5-6
DNA: TGTGCCAGCAGCTTGTTTGGGGGCAATCAGCCCCAGCATTTT
CDR3: CASSLFGGNQPQHF

D: -
J: TRBJ2-5
size: few
V: TRBV24-1
DNA: TGTGCCACCAGTGACTCTGACCGGACGGGGGAGACCCAGTACTTC
CDR3: CATSDSDRTGETQYF